This T cell receptor (beta chain) originates from a study of blood T cells in healthy people across ages. Study in general: The template switching approach captured approximately one barcoded beta molecule for every two T cells.

The CDR3 spans 17 residues. Per germline, CDR1 LGHNA and CDR2 YNFKEQ. With V trimmed by 4 bases and J by 10 bases, 16 bases remained unmatched. Primed by a sample-barcoded 5' primer and a J-beta primer mix, a second PCR proceeded for roughly 7 to 12 cycles. MiXCR, applied by TCRdb to the 5' RACE reads, yields one record per CDR3 protein. The sample has around 800,000 distinct CDR3 sequences, 25% to 30% seen once; the top ten hold over 2.5%. This sample was shared with a second study, whose subject was T cells of mothers and their children.

The TCR was taken from a boy aged 5 to 17 in good health. The chain joins TRBV4-2 to TRBJ1-6; 7 positions agree with TRBD1. Material for sequencing was blood. The DNA of the CDR3 is TGTGCCAGCAGCCTCGGGTGGGGTGACAGGGAAGAATCACCCCTCCACTTT. Its protein product is CASSLGWGDREESPLHF.